The 24 T cell receptor beta chains listed next were all sequenced from one sample in a study of siplizumab effects on memory and regulatory T cells. Assay used: immunoSEQ multiplex PCR; TCRdb lists only in-frame clones, some missing. This table holds approximately 68,000 clones, about 90% found once. Sequencing was carried out using CD8+ T cells sorted from blood. Receptors were obtained from a human donor in good health.

V usage is TRBV19 and J usage is TRBJ2-7, with D uncertain. Germline CDR1 is LNHDA and CDR2 is SQIVND (reference sequence). The CDR3 runs to 13 residues. The germline V and J ends were trimmed by 0 bases and 1 base, with 4 bases remaining between them. CDR3 bases: TGTGCCAGTAGTATAGACTTATCCTACGAGCAGTACTTC. This gives the protein CASSIDLSYEQYF.

V usage is TRBV11-2 and J usage is TRBJ1-1; D not resolved. There are 13 residues in the CDR3. V was shortened by 2 bases and J by 1 base, with 5 bases between the two germline ends. Germline values: CDR1 SGHAT, CDR2 FQNNGV. DNA for the CDR3: TGTGCCAGCAGCTTATTAGGGAACACTGAAGCTTTCTTT. Translated: CASSLLGNTEAFF.

The V and J genes are TRBV6-5 and TRBJ1-5, with a possible D match to TRBD1 (5 bases). Germline CDR1 MNHEY, CDR2 SVGAGI. The germline V and J ends were trimmed by 2 bases and 2 bases, with 10 bases remaining between them. The length of the CDR3 is 15 residues. For the CDR3, the DNA is TGTGCCAGCAGTTACGGGACCACTGGCAATCAGCCCCAGCATTTT. Amino acid sequence: CASSYGTTGNQPQHF.

The genes are TRBV4-1 and TRBJ2-2, with D hard to call. Germline-derived CDR1 and CDR2 are MGHRA and YSYEKL. Trimming stripped 4 bases from V and 5 bases from J, with 5 bases between. CDR3 length: 12 residues. The CDR3 nucleotides are TGCGCCAGCAGCCGGCTTACCGGGGAGCTGTTTTTT. As protein: CASSRLTGELFF.

The genes are TRBV19 and TRBJ2-7; D is unclear. Trimming cost V 3 bases and J 4 bases, with 10 bases left between them. Germline CDR1 is LNHDA and CDR2 is SQIVND (reference sequence). The CDR3 is 13 residues long. CDR3 DNA: TGTGCCAGTAGTATGGCTCCGGTTTACGAGCAGTACTTC. Amino acid sequence: CASSMAPVYEQYF.

The rearrangement joins TRBV10-3 to TRBJ1-2, with 8 bases aligning to TRBD1. With V trimmed by 3 bases and J by 8 bases, 5 bases remained unmatched. Per the germline V gene, CDR1 is ENHRY and CDR2 is SYGVKD. The CDR3 length is 13 residues. The CDR3 loop is CAISDGDRYGYTF. CDR3 in DNA: TGTGCCATCAGTGATGGGGACAGGTACGGCTACACCTTC.

The chain combines TRBV20-1 with TRBJ2-7, with D perhaps matching TRBD2 (6 bases). The CDR3 is made up of 11 amino acids. Germline CDR1 reads DFQATT; CDR2 reads SNEGSKA (reference sequence). Trimming pared 6 bases from V and 3 bases from J, leaving 9 bases between. CDR3 DNA: TGCAGTGCCGGGACTGACTACGAGCAGTACTTC. This translates into CSAGTDYEQYF.

CDR3 bases: TGTGCCAGCAGCCAGGACCCCTGGACAGCTCCTAATGAAAAACTGTTTTTT. Translation: CASSQDPWTAPNEKLFF. This chain links TRBV14 with TRBJ1-4, with D possibly being TRBD1 (6 bases). Germline V gene lookup returns CDR1 SGHDN and CDR2 FVKESK. There are 17 residues in the CDR3. The V gene lost 3 bases and the J gene lost 3 bases, with 17 bases spanning the gap.

The V gene is TRBV5-1, the J gene TRBJ1-2; maybe TRBD1 (5 bases). Germline CDR1 is SGHRS and CDR2 is YFSETQ. This CDR3 is built from 16 residues. Trimming cost V 1 base and J 2 bases, with 15 bases left between them. The CDR3 DNA sequence: TGCGCCAGCAGCTTGACTCTCCAGGGACCGAACTATGGCTACACCTTC. Encoded protein: CASSLTLQGPNYGYTF.

The V call is TRBV19, the J call TRBJ1-4, with D unclear. The CDR3 is made up of 11 amino acids. From germline, CDR1 is LNHDA and CDR2 SQIVND (reference sequence). The V end lost 6 bases, the J end lost 12 bases, and 11 bases lay between the germline ends. The chain's CDR3 is CASRDPGQLFF. CDR3 nucleotide sequence: TGTGCCAGTAGAGACCCTGGGCAACTGTTTTTT.

V and J are TRBV11-1 and TRBJ1-1; D gene ambiguous. Per germline, CDR1 SGHAT and CDR2 FQDESV (reference sequence). V dropped 5 bases and J dropped 3 bases, with 16 bases sitting between them. The CDR3 loop spans 15 amino acids. The CDR3 protein is CASSPRSGLHTEAFF. Written as DNA, the CDR3 is TGTGCCAGCAGCCCCCGGTCCGGATTACACACTGAAGCTTTCTTT.

This clone appeared a single time. CDR3 bases: TGTGCCACCAGCAGCGGGCTAAACACAGATACGCAGTATTTT. The encoded protein is CATSSGLNTDTQYF. The J gene is TRBJ2-3, the V gene TRBV15, with D unclear. Per germline, CDR1 LNHNV and CDR2 YYDKDF (reference sequence). Trimming shortened V by 3 bases and J by 2 bases, and 9 bases separated the two germline ends. CDR3 length: 14 residues.

The chain carries TRBV6-5 and TRBJ2-7; weak D call: TRBD1 (6 bases). The CDR3 totals 13 residues. The V and J ends lost 4 bases and 2 bases respectively, with 9 bases between them. Per germline, CDR1 MNHEY and CDR2 SVGAGI. The CDR3 coding sequence is TGTGCCAGCAGTTTCGGGACACCCTACGAGCAGTACTTC. Translating it yields CASSFGTPYEQYF.

V gene TRBV10-3 combines with J gene TRBJ1-1, with D perhaps matching TRBD1 (5 bases). Trimming shortened V by 4 bases and J by 3 bases, and 18 bases separated the two germline ends. Germline V gene data show CDR1 as ENHRY and CDR2 as SYGVKD. This CDR3 has 16 residues. DNA of the CDR3: TGTGCCATCAGTGGGGGGGGATGGATTGGAGACACTGAAGCTTTCTTT. Its translation is CAISGGGWIGDTEAFF.

This rearrangement joins TRBV19 to TRBJ1-1; D call uncertain. CDR1 and CDR2 (germline): LNHDA, SQIVND (reference sequence). The CDR3 has 14 amino acids. V was clipped by 6 bases and J by 4 bases, with 15 bases between them. The CDR3 loop is CASSIILTGTEAFF. CDR3 coding DNA: TGTGCCAGTAGCATTATCTTAACGGGCACTGAAGCTTTCTTT. The whole variable domain, remainder taken from reference TRBV19 and TRBJ1-1, is DGGITQSPKYLFRKEGQNVTLSCEQNLNHDAMYWYRQDPGQGLRLIYYSQIVNDFQKGDIAEGYSVSREKKESFPLTVTSAQKNPTAFYLCASSIILTGTEAFFGQGTRLTVV.

The chain is built from TRBV2 and TRBJ1-2; D gene ambiguous. V gave up 4 bases and J gave up 7 bases, with 7 bases separating them. The germline CDR1 and CDR2 sequences are SNHLY and FYNNEI. The CDR3 loop spans 11 amino acids. The CDR3 loop reads CASSVYGGYTF. The CDR3, as DNA: TGTGCCAGCAGTGTGTATGGTGGCTACACCTTC.

The chain carries TRBV19 and TRBJ2-1, with D maybe TRBD2 (5 bases). Germline assignment: CDR1 LNHDA and CDR2 SQIVND (reference sequence). The CDR3 totals 10 residues. The V and J ends lost 7 bases and 12 bases respectively, with 10 bases between them. CDR3 DNA sequence: TGTGCCAGTAAAGGAGAGGGGCAGTTCTTC. Residues: CASKGEGQFF.

V and J are TRBV6-5 and TRBJ2-3, with D possibly matching TRBD2 (6 bases). There are 16 residues in the CDR3. The V end was cut by 0 bases, the J end by 3 bases, with 13 bases between. Germline V lookup: CDR1 MNHEY, CDR2 SVGAGI. The CDR3 region is CASSYSSLGTTDTQYF. The CDR3 DNA reads as TGTGCCAGCAGTTACTCGAGTTTGGGGACTACAGATACGCAGTATTTT.

V is TRBV4-2 and J is TRBJ1-5; weak D call: TRBD1 (5 bases). The V end was cut by 4 bases, the J end by 2 bases, with 9 bases between. The CDR3 is 14 amino acids. Germline V lookup: CDR1 LGHNA, CDR2 YNFKEQ. The CDR3 is CASSPSTGNQPQHF. In DNA form, the CDR3 reads TGTGCCAGCAGCCCCTCGACAGGCAATCAGCCCCAGCATTTT.

The J gene is TRBJ2-7, the V gene TRBV4-2, with unresolved D. The CDR3 runs to 14 residues. CDR1 and CDR2 (germline): LGHNA, YNFKEQ. V was pared by 6 bases and J by 0 bases, with 12 bases between. The CDR3 coding sequence is TGTGCCAGCAGGAACAATGAACACTCCTACGAGCAGTACTTC. It specifies CASRNNEHSYEQYF.

The chain carries TRBV10-3 and TRBJ2-7; no reliable D call. CDR3 length equals 17 residues. Trimming took 3 bases from V and 1 from J, leaving 19 bases between them. Germline CDR1 ENHRY, CDR2 SYGVKD. The CDR3 DNA sequence: TGTGCCATCAGTGAAGGAGTTAGTTGGGGTTGGTCCTACGAGCAGTACTTC. The encoded protein is CAISEGVSWGWSYEQYF.

V is TRBV7-9 and J is TRBJ2-7, with D possibly being TRBD2 (6 bases). CDR3 length: 14 amino acids. Per the germline V gene, CDR1 is SEHNR and CDR2 is FQNEAQ (reference sequence). Between the trimmed V and J ends, which lost 3 bases and 3 bases, there was a span of 12 bases. CDR3 protein: CASSFGSGSYEQYF. The DNA of the CDR3 is TGTGCCAGCAGCTTCGGGAGTGGGAGCTACGAGCAGTACTTC.

The chain combines TRBV15 with TRBJ2-3; D call uncertain. V lost 5 bases, J lost 6 bases, and 9 bases lay in between. CDR1 LNHNV and CDR2 YYDKDF come from the germline V gene (reference sequence). The CDR3 is 12 residues long. This CDR3 reads CATSGKMDTQYF. The CDR3 DNA reads as TGTGCCACCAGCGGAAAGATGGATACGCAGTATTTT.

The gene calls are TRBV5-8 and TRBJ2-5; TRBD1 might be the D (6 bases). Germline V gene lookup returns CDR1 SGHTS and CDR2 YDEGEE. The CDR3 runs to 16 residues. V was trimmed by 1 base and J by 0 bases, leaving 13 bases between them. Written as DNA, the CDR3 is TGTGCCAGCAGCTTGTTTGGACAGACTAACCAAGAGACCCAGTACTTC. Protein: CASSLFGQTNQETQYF.